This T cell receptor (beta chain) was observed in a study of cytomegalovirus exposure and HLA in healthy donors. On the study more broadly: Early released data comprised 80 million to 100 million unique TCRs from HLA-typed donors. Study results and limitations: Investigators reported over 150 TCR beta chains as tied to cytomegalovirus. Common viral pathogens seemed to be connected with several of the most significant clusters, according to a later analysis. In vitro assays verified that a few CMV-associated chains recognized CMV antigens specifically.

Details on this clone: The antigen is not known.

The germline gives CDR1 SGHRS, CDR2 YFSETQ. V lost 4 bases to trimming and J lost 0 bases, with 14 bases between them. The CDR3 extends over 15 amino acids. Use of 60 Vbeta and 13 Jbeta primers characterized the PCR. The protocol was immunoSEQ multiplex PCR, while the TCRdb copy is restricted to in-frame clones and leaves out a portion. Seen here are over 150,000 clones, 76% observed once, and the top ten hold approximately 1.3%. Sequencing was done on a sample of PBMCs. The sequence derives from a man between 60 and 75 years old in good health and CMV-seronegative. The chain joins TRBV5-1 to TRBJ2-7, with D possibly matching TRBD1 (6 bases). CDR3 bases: TGCGCCAGCAGCGCACAGGGAACGGGCTCCTACGAGCAGTACTTC. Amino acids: CASSAQGTGSYEQYF. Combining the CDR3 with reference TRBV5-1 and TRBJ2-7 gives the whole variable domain KAGVTQTPRYLIKTRGQQVTLSCSPISGHRSVSWYQQTPGQGLQFLFEYFSETQRNKGNFPGRFSGRQFSNSRSEMNVSTLELGDSALYLCASSAQGTGSYEQYFGPGTRLTVT.